These 20 T cell receptor beta chains were sequenced from one sample in a study of Ad26.COV2.S vaccination and SARS-CoV-2 variants. Some clones are missing from TCRdb's copy, which holds only in-frame ones; the method was immunoSEQ multiplex PCR. Here the sample spans about 380,000 clones, roughly 85% being singletons. Documented treatment: some 20 received Ad26.COV2.S at low or high dose, single or two shots; a few received placebo; per-sample allocation not given. Samples analyzed were those drawn on day 63 after the first vaccine or placebo injection. Sequenced material: peripheral blood, taken in a trial of Ad26.COV2.S vaccine versus placebo. These receptor sequences come from a person between 18 and 65 years old who received the Ad26.COV2.S COVID-19 vaccine or a placebo.

The CDR3 DNA reads TGTGCCAGCAGCAGGACAACGAACTGGGGTGAAAAACTGTTTTTT. Translated, it gives CASSRTTNWGEKLFF. The chain is built from TRBV11-3 and TRBJ1-4, with D maybe TRBD1 (5 bases). Germline V gene data show CDR1 as SGHNT and CDR2 as YENEEA. V lost 5 bases to trimming and J lost 7 bases, with 17 bases between them. The CDR3 has 15 amino acids.

The rearrangement joins TRBV5-1 to TRBJ2-6; 7 bases are shared with TRBD1. Germline V CDR1 and CDR2: SGHRS, YFSETQ. The ends lost 0 bases at V and 2 bases at J; junction bases unmatched: 17. The CDR3 covers 21 residues. Written as DNA, the CDR3 is TGCGCCAGCAGCTTGGTGGCTTCCTTCAACCGGACAGGCACTGGGGCCAACGTCCTGACTTTC. Translating gives CASSLVASFNRTGTGANVLTF.

The chain carries TRBV9 and TRBJ1-4, with 7 bases matching TRBD1. Germline V gene sequence: CDR1 SGDLS, CDR2 YYNGEE. J was trimmed by 11 bases and V by 0 bases; bases with no gene match: 16. The CDR3 is made up of 17 amino acids. This CDR3 is CASSVAAQTGPFGKLFF. The CDR3 nucleotides read TGTGCCAGCAGCGTAGCTGCCCAGACAGGGCCGTTTGGGAAACTGTTTTTT.

The gene calls are TRBV19 and TRBJ1-5; possible D gene TRBD1, 5 bases. V lost 6 bases and J lost 1, with 13 bases in between. The length of the CDR3 is 15 residues. Germline-derived CDR1 and CDR2 are LNHDA and SQIVND (reference sequence). The CDR3 is CASRAGSNSNQPQHF. DNA of the CDR3: TGTGCCAGTAGGGCAGGGTCGAACAGCAATCAGCCCCAGCATTTT.

This chain joins TRBV5-1 and TRBJ2-7; D is uncertain. Looked up from germline, CDR1 is SGHRS and CDR2 is YFSETQ. V lost 4 bases, J lost 0 bases, and 11 bases lay in between. The CDR3 is 14 amino acids. CDR3 sequence reads: CASSLRPPSYEQYF. For the CDR3, the DNA is TGCGCCAGCAGCCTAAGACCACCCTCCTACGAGCAGTACTTC.

This clone was observed a few times. CDR3 DNA: TGTGCCAGTTGCCTCACGTACACCGGGGAGCTGTTTTTT. Protein sequence: CASCLTYTGELFF. V is TRBV19 and J is TRBJ2-2; D ambiguous. The CDR3 has 13 residues. Trimming left V 8 bases short and J 3 bases short, with 10 bases between. Germline CDR1 is LNHDA and CDR2 is SQIVND (reference sequence).

The chain couples TRBV5-1 to TRBJ1-2, with TRBD1 as a possible D gene (5 bases). Germline V CDR1 and CDR2: SGHRS, YFSETQ. This CDR3 contains 13 residues. With 4 bases removed from V and 4 bases from J, the gap between germline ends came to 11 bases. The CDR3 DNA sequence: TGCGCCAGCAGCGGGGACGGGACCTATGGCTACACCTTC. Translating gives CASSGDGTYGYTF.

This clone was observed once. The V and J genes are TRBV6-5 and TRBJ1-1; D remains unclear. There are 14 residues in the CDR3. Germline V gene data show CDR1 as MNHEY and CDR2 as SVGAGI. Trimming pared 6 bases from V and 1 base from J, leaving 12 bases between. This chain's CDR3 is CASRTGDANTEAFF. Written as DNA, the CDR3 is TGTGCCAGCAGGACTGGCGATGCGAACACTGAAGCTTTCTTT.

CDR3 region: CASSQGGYEQYF. CDR3 sequence (DNA): TGTGCCAGCAGTCAGGGAGGCTACGAGCAGTACTTC. This chain uses TRBV28 with TRBJ2-7; weak D call: TRBD2 (6 bases). V lost 5 bases and J lost 3, with 8 bases in between. The CDR3 has 12 residues. Germline CDR1 MDHEN, CDR2 SYDVKM.

This sequence joins TRBV21-1 and TRBJ1-2; the table's D call, TRBD1, was not checked against the DNA. TRBV21-1 is recorded as a pseudogene. There are 15 residues in the CDR3. This CDR3 is CASSERTGNDYGYTF. In nucleotides, the CDR3 is TGTGCCAGCAGCGAGCGGACAGGGAACGACTATGGCTACACCTTC.

The chain couples TRBV5-1 to TRBJ2-7; 9 positions match TRBD2. The CDR3 is 16 amino acids. V lost 0 bases to trimming and J lost 3 bases; unmatched junction nucleotides: 7. Germline lookup yields CDR1 SGHRS and CDR2 YFSETQ. The CDR3 loop reads CASSLVGSGRNYEQYF. The CDR3 DNA reads TGCGCCAGCAGCTTGGTGGGGAGCGGGAGGAACTACGAGCAGTACTTC.

V gene TRBV15 combines with J gene TRBJ1-6; 9 bases are shared with TRBD1. The J segment lost 12 bases and the V segment lost 6 bases, leaving 6 bases of the junction unmatched. CDR1 LNHNV and CDR2 YYDKDF come from the germline V gene (reference sequence). The CDR3 has 13 amino acids. CDR3 protein: CATSWTGVGPLHF. Here the CDR3 DNA reads TGTGCCACCAGTTGGACAGGGGTTGGACCCCTCCACTTT.

The genes are TRBV30 and TRBJ2-7; TRBD2 matches at 13 bases. Trimming removed 2 bases from V and 7 bases from J; junction bases left unmatched: 8. The CDR3 spans 15 residues. Germline CDR1 and CDR2: GTSNPN and SVGIG (reference sequence). The CDR3 DNA is TGTGCCTGGAGTTTTATGACTAGCGGGGGGTCGGAGCAGTACTTC. Amino acids: CAWSFMTSGGSEQYF.

The table lists this clone with a few counts. This chain links TRBV7-6 with TRBJ2-3; 10 bases are a match to TRBD2. Trimming removed 4 bases from V and 0 bases from J; junction bases left unmatched: 7. CDR1 and CDR2 from the germline V gene are SGHVS and FNYEAQ. The CDR3 runs to 17 residues. CDR3 region: CASSSTLAGASTDTQYF. CDR3 nucleotides: TGTGCCAGCAGCTCGACCCTAGCGGGGGCTAGCACAGATACGCAGTATTTT.

V is TRBV5-4 and J is TRBJ2-5; D is unclear. Between the trimmed V and J ends, which lost 1 base and 4 bases, there was a span of 8 bases. Germline values: CDR1 SGHNT, CDR2 YYREEE (reference sequence). The CDR3 loop spans 13 amino acids. The CDR3 DNA is TGTGCCAGCAGCTTGTACAGCGCAGAGACCCAGTACTTC. It codes for CASSLYSAETQYF.

V gene TRBV11-2 combines with J gene TRBJ2-5; 11 nucleotides agree with TRBD2. Trimming took 8 bases from V and 1 from J; bases not matched to a gene: 9. Germline CDR1 SGHAT, CDR2 FQNNGV. This CDR3 comprises 16 residues. The CDR3 is CASHRGTSGIQETQYF. In DNA form, the CDR3 reads TGTGCCAGCCACCGCGGGACTAGCGGCATCCAAGAGACCCAGTACTTC.

The chain couples TRBV6-6 to TRBJ1-1, with 7 bases lining up with TRBD1. Germline assignment: CDR1 MNHNY and CDR2 SVGAGI (reference sequence). The V and J ends lost 6 bases and 2 bases, in that order; junction bases with no gene match: 3. This CDR3 is built from 13 residues. The CDR3 sequence: CASSRGGNTEAFF. The CDR3 nucleotides read TGTGCCAGCAGCCGAGGGGGCAACACTGAAGCTTTCTTT.

This chain links TRBV5-5 with TRBJ1-3; D is unresolved. V was pared by 4 bases and J by 0 bases, with 8 bases between. The CDR3 has 14 amino acids. From germline, CDR1 is SGHKS and CDR2 YYEKEE (reference sequence). The CDR3 DNA sequence: TGTGCCAGCAGCCTGCAGAACTCTGGAAACACCATATATTTT. Amino acid sequence: CASSLQNSGNTIYF. Filled out from reference TRBV5-5 and TRBJ1-3, the complete variable domain reads DAGVTQSPTHLIKTRGQQVTLRCSPISGHKSVSWYQQVLGQGPQFIFQYYEKEERGRGNFPDRFSARQFPNYSSELNVNALLLGDSALYLCASSLQNSGNTIYFGEGSWLTVV.

The V call is TRBV19, the J call TRBJ2-1; D is possibly TRBD1 (5 bases). The V gene lost 6 bases and the J gene lost 8 bases, with 11 bases spanning the gap. The CDR3 length is 12 residues. Germline CDR1 reads LNHDA; CDR2 reads SQIVND (reference sequence). The CDR3 loop reads CASRFQGDEQFF. The CDR3 nucleotides read TGTGCCAGTAGATTCCAGGGCGATGAGCAGTTCTTC.

This clone was detected only once. The chain carries TRBV29-1 and TRBJ2-3; D gene ambiguous. Germline lookup yields CDR1 SQVTM and CDR2 ANQGSEA. The CDR3 has 12 residues. V was clipped by 6 bases and J by 4 bases, with 11 bases between them. The CDR3 DNA reads TGCAGCGTGCCAAACTGGGCAGATACGCAGTATTTT. Protein sequence: CSVPNWADTQYF.